This T cell receptor (beta chain) appears in the sequencing data of a study of blood T cell repertoires in COVID-19. Profiling relied on immunoSEQ multiplex PCR, and the TCRdb table lists in-frame clones only, not all of them. The table includes 250,000 to 350,000 clones, 70% to 90% detected once. Losses at the gene ends were 5 bases for V and 0 bases for J; bases not matched to a gene: 4. The germline CDR1 and CDR2 sequences are SEHNR and FQNEAQ (reference sequence). The CDR3 is made up of 16 amino acids. The TCR originated in a woman between 45 and 65 years old with COVID-19, enrolled during active disease. The sequenced material came from peripheral blood. This chain connects TRBV7-9 to TRBJ2-1; TRBD2 agrees at 10 bases. CDR3: CASSLRLAGSYNEQFF. The DNA for the CDR3 is TGTGCCAGCAGCCTTAGACTAGCGGGCTCCTACAATGAGCAGTTCTTC.